Below, 15 T cell receptor beta chains from the same sample are listed, as sequenced in a study of T cells after yellow fever vaccination. TCRdb passed the 5' RACE reads through MiXCR, listing each CDR3 protein once. The table includes under 300,000 distinct CDR3 sequences, 6.9% detected once. The sequencing here drew on CD4+ T cells sorted from PBMCs, taken 15 days after the yellow fever booster vaccination. Receptor source: a man in his thirties or forties who received the YFV17D yellow fever vaccine.

The rearrangement links TRBV20-1 to TRBJ2-7; possibly TRBD2 for D (5 bases). V was clipped by 7 bases and J by 0 bases, with 16 bases between them. The germline V gene has CDR1 DFQATT and CDR2 SNEGSKA (reference sequence). This CDR3 is 14 amino acids long. The CDR3: CSVQRVGSSYEQYF. DNA for the CDR3: TGCAGTGTCCAGAGGGTGGGAAGCTCCTACGAGCAGTACTTC.

This clonotype was recorded a few times. The V gene is TRBV6-1, the J gene TRBJ2-1, with 9 bases identical to TRBD1. This CDR3 is 14 amino acids long. Germline V CDR1 and CDR2: MNHNS, SASEGT. The V and J ends lost 6 bases and 6 bases, in that order; junction bases with no gene match: 6. The CDR3 protein is CASSPQGALNEQFF. The CDR3 DNA is TGTGCCAGCAGCCCACAGGGGGCCCTCAATGAGCAGTTCTTC.

This clonotype appeared a few times. V is TRBV7-2 and J is TRBJ2-7; 9 bases fit TRBD1. Trimming cost V 3 bases and J 2 bases; bases outside gene matches: 17. This CDR3 region has 19 residues. The germline V gene encodes CDR1 SGHTA and CDR2 FQGNSA. The CDR3 DNA reads TGTGCCAGCAGCTTTCAAGCACCGCCAAACAGGGGGCGCCCCTACGAGCAGTACTTC. Translated, it gives CASSFQAPPNRGRPYEQYF. The variable domain in full, completed from reference TRBV7-2 and TRBJ2-7, reads GAGVSQSPSNKVTEKGKDVELRCDPISGHTALYWYRQSLGQGLEFLIYFQGNSAPDKSGLPSDRFSAERTGGSVSTLTIQRTQQEDSAVYLCASSFQAPPNRGRPYEQYFGPGTRLTVT.

This clonotype was recorded many times. The chain links TRBV9 to TRBJ2-2; 9 nucleotides line up with TRBD1. The CDR3 runs 16 residues. Germline trimming cut 3 bases from V and 4 bases from J; bases unmatched to any gene: 7. Germline V gene data show CDR1 as SGDLS and CDR2 as YYNGEE. The CDR3 DNA reads as TGTGCCAGCAGCGCTCGTAGACAGGGGGGCACCGGGGAGCTGTTTTTT. Its protein product is CASSARRQGGTGELFF. The variable domain in full, completed from reference TRBV9 and TRBJ2-2, reads DSGVTQTPKHLITATGQRVTLRCSPRSGDLSVYWYQQSLDQGLQFLIQYYNGEERAKGNILERFSAQQFPDLHSELNLSSLELGDSALYFCASSARRQGGTGELFFGEGSRLTVL.

This clonotype was found many times. The rearrangement links TRBV4-3 to TRBJ1-2; D gene unclear. CDR3 length: 14 residues. The germline CDR1 and CDR2 sequences are LGHNA and YSLEER. V was pared by 0 bases and J by 8 bases, with 13 bases between. CDR3 region: CASSQDRKGGGYTF. CDR3 nucleotides: TGCGCCAGCAGCCAAGATCGAAAGGGAGGCGGCTACACCTTC.

As DNA, the CDR3 is TGTGCCACCAGTGATTCGTCCAGCGGGGCAACCTACAATGAGCAGTTCTTC. As protein: CATSDSSSGATYNEQFF. The J gene is TRBJ2-1, the V gene TRBV24-1, with 7 bases that match TRBD2. This CDR3 has 17 residues. In germline, CDR1 is KGHDR, CDR2 SFDVKD. The J segment lost 2 bases and the V segment lost 2 bases, leaving 8 bases of the junction unmatched.

The V call is TRBV20-1, the J call TRBJ2-5; 7 bases line up with TRBD2. The CDR3 covers 13 residues. Germline V lookup: CDR1 DFQATT, CDR2 SNEGSKA (reference sequence). The trim removed 1 base at V and 5 bases at J, leaving 4 bases unmatched. The CDR3 DNA sequence: TGCAGTGCTAGAGGGGGACTACATGAGACCCAGTACTTC. It yields the protein CSARGGLHETQYF.

The V gene is TRBV20-1, the J gene TRBJ1-2; D is possibly TRBD1 (6 bases). Trimming cost V 8 bases and J 4 bases, with 20 bases left between them. The CDR3 covers 14 residues. Germline CDR1 reads DFQATT; CDR2 reads SNEGSKA (reference sequence). CDR3 in amino acids: CSPLRGGGSYGYTF. CDR3 sequence (DNA): TGCAGTCCTTTGAGAGGGGGGGGGAGCTATGGCTACACCTTC.

This clonotype has at least ten counts. The chain uses TRBV2 and TRBJ1-5, with D possibly being TRBD1 (5 bases). The CDR3 extends over 13 amino acids. Trimming shortened V by 5 bases and J by 6 bases, and 11 bases separated the two germline ends. CDR1 SNHLY and CDR2 FYNNEI come from the germline V gene. The DNA of the CDR3 is TGTGCCAGCAGTTCCAGGGAGAGTCAGCCCCAGCATTTT. Translating it yields CASSSRESQPQHF.

This clonotype was detected ten times or more. The rearrangement uses TRBV29-1 and TRBJ2-2; D is ambiguous. Germline values: CDR1 SQVTM, CDR2 ANQGSEA. CDR3 length: 13 amino acids. Trimming pared 1 base from V and 6 bases from J, leaving 9 bases between. CDR3 nucleotides: TGCAGCGTTGAAGTGGGGATTCCCGGGGAGCTGTTTTTT. Amino acids: CSVEVGIPGELFF.

In this sample, this clonotype turned up a few times. The chain joins TRBV7-3 to TRBJ2-1; D might be TRBD1 or TRBD2, each matching 7 bases. Germline V lookup: CDR1 SGHTA, CDR2 FQGTGA. The CDR3 loop spans 18 amino acids. V lost 1 base to trimming and J lost 0 bases, with 16 bases between them. This chain's CDR3 is CASSLMGGGGSSYNEQFF. For the CDR3, the DNA is TGTGCCAGCAGCTTAATGGGAGGGGGCGGGTCCTCCTACAATGAGCAGTTCTTC. The whole variable domain, filled in from reference TRBV7-3 and TRBJ2-1, reads GAGVSQTPSNKVTEKGKYVELRCDPISGHTALYWYRQSLGQGPEFLIYFQGTGAADDSGLPNDRFFAVRPEGSVSTLKIQRTERGDSAVYLCASSLMGGGGSSYNEQFFGPGTRLTVL.

V usage is TRBV6-1 and J usage is TRBJ1-5; TRBD1 aligns across 8 bases. The V segment lost 4 bases and the J segment 4 bases; nucleotides outside the gene matches: 9. The CDR3 spans 16 residues. Germline values: CDR1 MNHNS, CDR2 SASEGT. Written as DNA, the CDR3 is TGTGCCAGCAGTGCGGCCGGGGACAGGCCGAATCAGCCCCAGCATTTT. Translation gives CASSAAGDRPNQPQHF.

The rearrangement links TRBV20-1 to TRBJ2-1; D gene uncertain. Germline V lookup: CDR1 DFQATT, CDR2 SNEGSKA (reference sequence). V shed 4 bases and J shed 6 bases, with 4 bases lying between them. There are 10 residues in the CDR3. The CDR3: CSAKSNEQFF. CDR3 DNA: TGCAGTGCTAAATCCAATGAGCAGTTCTTC.

The V gene is TRBV7-3, the J gene TRBJ2-5; TRBD1 might be the D (6 bases). The germline CDR1 and CDR2 sequences are SGHTA and FQGTGA. CDR3 size: 13 residues. V was pared by 5 bases and J by 6 bases, with 13 bases between. This CDR3 is CASSTRQAQTQYF. The CDR3 nucleotides read TGTGCCAGCAGCACGCGACAGGCGCAGACCCAGTACTTC.

This clonotype was detected only a few times. The rearrangement links TRBV20-1 to TRBJ2-5; D is unclear. There are 14 residues in the CDR3. CDR1 is DFQATT, CDR2 SNEGSKA, per germline (reference sequence). V gave up 0 bases and J gave up 2 bases, with 10 bases separating them. The CDR3 DNA reads TGCAGTGCTAGAGATCCAGGCAGACAAGAGACCCAGTACTTC. Translation: CSARDPGRQETQYF.